Each of the 27 T cell receptor beta chains below was sequenced from the same sample in a study of OX40 agonist ivuxolimab in advanced cancers. The table came from immunoSEQ multiplex PCR; TCRdb's copy has only in-frame clones and leaves some out. Altogether 72,000 or so clones are present, more than 65% being singletons, with the ten largest covering roughly 4.5%. Sequenced here: CD4+ or CD8+ T cells sorted from blood, sampled in a trial of the OX40 agonist ivuxolimab. These TCRs come from an adult with an advanced solid tumor such as melanoma, head and neck, liver or kidney cancer.

The J gene is TRBJ1-4, the V gene TRBV2; 7 positions agree with TRBD1. In germline, CDR1 is SNHLY, CDR2 FYNNEI. V lost 4 bases and J lost 6; bases outside the gene matches: 11. This CDR3 is built from 16 residues. The CDR3 coding sequence is TGTGCCAGCAGTGCCCCCACAGGGGACGAGGATGAAAAACTGTTTTTT. Translation: CASSAPTGDEDEKLFF.

The chain has TRBV6-6 and TRBJ1-2; a weak D match, TRBD1 (5 bases). This CDR3 region has 13 residues. V was clipped by 6 bases and J by 2 bases, with 10 bases between them. The germline CDR1 and CDR2 sequences are MNHNY and SVGAGI (reference sequence). CDR3 sequence reads: CASSQTENYGYTF. As DNA, the CDR3 is TGTGCCAGCAGCCAGACAGAGAACTATGGCTACACCTTC.

This chain connects TRBV7-8 to TRBJ1-2; D might be TRBD1 (5 bases). Germline CDR1 is SGHVS and CDR2 is FQNEAQ. CDR3 size: 15 residues. V was clipped by 1 base and J by 7 bases, with 16 bases between them. CDR3 nucleotides: TGTGCCAGCAGCTTAGTCGGGGGTAGCTATGGTGGCTACACCTTC. It codes for CASSLVGGSYGGYTF.

The V and J genes are TRBV28 and TRBJ1-5; the match to TRBD1 covers 11 bases. The CDR3 totals 16 residues. The ends lost 7 bases at V and 5 bases at J; junction bases unmatched: 10. Germline assignment: CDR1 MDHEN and CDR2 SYDVKM. In nucleotides, the CDR3 is TGTGCCAGCAACCGAAGGACAGGGGGCGTACATCAGCCCCAGCATTTT. It specifies CASNRRTGGVHQPQHF.

The rearrangement joins TRBV10-3 to TRBJ1-1, with 7 positions matching TRBD1. Unmatched junction bases numbered 1, after V lost 4 bases and J lost 5 bases. This CDR3 has 12 amino acids. Germline V gene lookup returns CDR1 ENHRY and CDR2 SYGVKD. For the CDR3, the DNA is TGTGCCATCAGTGGGGGACAGACTGAAGCTTTCTTT. This sequence encodes CAISGGQTEAFF.

The chain couples TRBV5-1 to TRBJ2-7, with 9 positions matching TRBD2. Germline loops: CDR1 SGHRS, CDR2 YFSETQ. The CDR3 is 14 amino acids. Trimming took 7 bases from V and 1 from J; bases not matched to a gene: 6. CDR3 sequence (DNA): TGCGCCAGCGGAGTGACTAGCGGATCCTACGAGCAGTACTTC. Translated: CASGVTSGSYEQYF.

The V call is TRBV6-5, the J call TRBJ1-6; TRBD1 is a possible D gene (6 bases). The V end lost 2 bases, the J end lost 10 bases, and 12 bases lay between the germline ends. Germline V gene sequence: CDR1 MNHEY, CDR2 SVGAGI. This CDR3 has 14 amino acids. CDR3 in DNA: TGTGCCAGCAGTTACCCCACAGGGAACTCACCCCTCCACTTT. Translation gives CASSYPTGNSPLHF.

The chain recombines TRBV6-6 with TRBJ1-5; D is perhaps TRBD1 (5 bases). Per the germline V gene, CDR1 is MNHNY and CDR2 is SVGAGI (reference sequence). Trimming took 2 bases from V and 1 from J, leaving 9 bases between them. The CDR3 is 15 residues long. The CDR3 here is CASSYGQGSNQPQHF. For the CDR3, the DNA is TGTGCCAGCAGTTACGGCCAGGGCAGCAATCAGCCCCAGCATTTT.

The chain combines TRBV5-6 with TRBJ1-2; 8 nucleotides match TRBD1. After removal of 7 bases from V and 6 bases from J, the junction contained 14 bases not matched to a gene. The CDR3 contains 15 residues. Germline V lookup: CDR1 SGHDT, CDR2 YYEEEE. In DNA form, the CDR3 reads TGTGCCAGCTCCCTACCGGGACAGGTTGGAGATGGCTACACCTTC. Protein product: CASSLPGQVGDGYTF.

This clone came up many times. V is TRBV6-5 and J is TRBJ1-1; D unresolved. V lost 6 bases and J lost 2, with 10 bases in between. This CDR3 has 13 amino acids. CDR1 and CDR2 (germline): MNHEY, SVGAGI. CDR3: CASRGGGNTEAFF. The CDR3 region has the DNA TGTGCCAGCAGGGGAGGAGGAAACACTGAAGCTTTCTTT.

This clone has a single count. The gene calls are TRBV6-5 and TRBJ1-5; D is uncertain. The V gene lost 9 bases and the J gene lost 0 bases, with 9 bases spanning the gap. CDR3 length: 13 residues. In germline, CDR1 is MNHEY, CDR2 SVGAGI. Here the CDR3 DNA reads TGTGCCAGTCGAACAGCTAGCAATCAGCCCCAGCATTTT. This gives the protein CASRTASNQPQHF.

The chain carries TRBV5-1 and TRBJ2-2, with D unclear. The CDR3 is made up of 15 amino acids. V gave up 0 bases and J gave up 3 bases, with 9 bases separating them. CDR1 SGHRS and CDR2 YFSETQ come from the germline V gene. CDR3 amino acids: CASSLAGQHTGELFF. CDR3 sequence (DNA): TGCGCCAGCAGCTTGGCCGGGCAACACACCGGGGAGCTGTTTTTT.

The rearrangement links TRBV19 to TRBJ2-3; D unclear. This CDR3 is 13 amino acids long. Germline CDR1 is LNHDA and CDR2 is SQIVND (reference sequence). Trimming took off 11 bases at V and 1 base at J, with 13 bases between the two ends. The CDR3 sequence is CASGTLGTDTQYF. The CDR3 DNA follows: TGTGCCTCAGGCACCCTCGGCACAGATACGCAGTATTTT.

This clone was observed a single time. This chain joins TRBV5-1 and TRBJ2-2; possibly TRBD1 for D (6 bases). Trimming left V 4 bases short and J 3 bases short, with 13 bases between. The CDR3 extends over 15 amino acids. Germline V gives CDR1 SGHRS, CDR2 YFSETQ. Written as DNA, the CDR3 is TGCGCCAGCAGCCGGGGACACAGGGACACCGGGGAGCTGTTTTTT. It translates to CASSRGHRDTGELFF.

V and J are TRBV5-8 and TRBJ2-7; unclear D gene. V was pared by 0 bases and J by 3 bases, with 10 bases between. The CDR3 sequence is 14 residues long. Germline CDR1 and CDR2: SGHTS and YDEGEE. The CDR3, as DNA: TGTGCCAGCAGCTTGGAGGGCCCGGTCTACGAGCAGTACTTC. This translates into CASSLEGPVYEQYF.

This clone was seen a handful of times. V gene TRBV29-1 combines with J gene TRBJ1-1, with D maybe TRBD1 (5 bases). CDR1 is SQVTM, CDR2 ANQGSEA, per germline. Trimming removed 3 bases from V and 8 bases from J, with 10 bases in between. CDR3 size: 11 residues. The CDR3 loop reads CSVDVRGEAFF. The CDR3 bases are TGCAGCGTTGATGTACGGGGCGAAGCTTTCTTT.

The genes are TRBV7-2 and TRBJ2-5; the match to TRBD1 covers 7 bases. V lost 5 bases to trimming and J lost 4 bases; unmatched junction nucleotides: 7. Germline values: CDR1 SGHTA, CDR2 FQGNSA. The length of the CDR3 is 14 residues. The CDR3 coding sequence is TGTGCCAGCAGCCTAGACAGGGAGAGAGAGACCCAGTACTTC. This encodes CASSLDRERETQYF.

This clone was seen once. This chain uses TRBV6-5 with TRBJ1-1; TRBD1 might be the D (6 bases). The CDR3 spans 13 residues. V lost 7 bases to trimming and J lost 5 bases, with 14 bases between them. Germline values: CDR1 MNHEY, CDR2 SVGAGI. This CDR3 is CASKDRGPTEAFF. The CDR3 bases are TGTGCCAGCAAAGACCGGGGGCCAACTGAAGCTTTCTTT.

V usage is TRBV7-9 and J usage is TRBJ2-1; D unresolved. Germline assignment: CDR1 SEHNR and CDR2 FQNEAQ (reference sequence). V was trimmed by 4 bases and J by 1 base, leaving 5 bases between them. This CDR3 region has 13 residues. CDR3 region: CASSSGSYNEQFF. The CDR3 region has the DNA TGTGCCAGCAGCTCCGGTTCCTACAATGAGCAGTTCTTC. Filled out from reference TRBV7-9 and TRBJ2-1, the complete variable domain reads DTGVSQNPRHKITKRGQNVTFRCDPISEHNRLYWYRQTLGQGPEFLTYFQNEAQLEKSRLLSDRFSAERPKGSFSTLEIQRTEQGDSAMYLCASSSGSYNEQFFGPGTRLTVL.

The chain recombines TRBV28 with TRBJ1-2; D gene unclear. Germline-derived CDR1 and CDR2 are MDHEN and SYDVKM. The V end lost 7 bases, the J end lost 7 bases, and 19 bases lay between the germline ends. The CDR3 has 14 amino acids. The CDR3 reads CASNVAGGISGYTF. DNA for the CDR3: TGTGCCAGCAATGTTGCAGGAGGCATCAGTGGCTACACCTTC.

The V gene is TRBV9, the J gene TRBJ1-1; possibly TRBD1 for D (6 bases). The germline V gene encodes CDR1 SGDLS and CDR2 YYNGEE. This CDR3 region has 13 residues. Trimming left V 7 bases short and J 6 bases short, with 16 bases between. CDR3 protein: CASSLGTRAEAFF. The CDR3 bases are TGTGCCAGCTCCCTGGGGACAAGAGCTGAAGCTTTCTTT.

This clone was counted a few times. The rearrangement uses TRBV5-1 and TRBJ2-3; 7 nucleotides agree with TRBD1. CDR1 and CDR2 (germline): SGHRS, YFSETQ. The CDR3 runs to 14 residues. The V segment lost 7 bases and the J segment 2 bases; nucleotides outside the gene matches: 7. CDR3: CASATGAITDTQYF. CDR3 DNA sequence: TGCGCCAGCGCAACAGGGGCGATCACAGATACGCAGTATTTT.

This chain links TRBV18 with TRBJ1-5; tentative D call: TRBD1 (5 bases). Germline CDR1 is KGHSH and CDR2 is LQKENI. The CDR3 is made up of 15 amino acids. V was clipped by 3 bases and J by 4 bases, with 13 bases between them. This chain's CDR3 is CASSPGRVPNQPQHF. CDR3 bases: TGTGCCAGCTCACCCGGCAGGGTACCGAATCAGCCCCAGCATTTT. Combining the CDR3 with reference TRBV18 and TRBJ1-5 gives the whole variable domain NAGVMQNPRHLVRRRGQEARLRCSPMKGHSHVYWYRQLPEEGLKFMVYLQKENIIDESGMPKERFSAEFPKEGPSILRIQQVVRGDSAAYFCASSPGRVPNQPQHFGDGTRLSIL.

The table lists this clone with a few counts. The rearrangement links TRBV5-1 to TRBJ1-5; D perhaps matches TRBD1 (6 bases). This CDR3 region has 15 residues. V was clipped by 0 bases and J by 5 bases, with 12 bases between them. CDR1 is SGHRS, CDR2 YFSETQ, per germline. The CDR3 protein is CASSLVGGQDQPQHF. DNA of the CDR3: TGCGCCAGCAGCTTGGTAGGGGGTCAGGATCAGCCCCAGCATTTT.

The chain links TRBV5-5 to TRBJ1-1; no clear D gene. The CDR3 extends over 15 amino acids. Germline V gene data show CDR1 as SGHKS and CDR2 as YYEKEE (reference sequence). V was shortened by 0 bases and J by 11 bases, with 20 bases between the two germline ends. CDR3 residues: CASSLDIPPQLGAFF. The CDR3 DNA follows: TGTGCCAGCAGCTTGGACATTCCCCCACAACTGGGTGCTTTCTTT.

The chain has TRBV19 and TRBJ2-5; D may be TRBD2 (6 bases). The CDR3 is made up of 15 amino acids. The V and J ends lost 5 bases and 5 bases respectively, with 18 bases between them. Germline V gene sequence: CDR1 LNHDA, CDR2 SQIVND (reference sequence). The CDR3 loop is CASSQASVISETQYF. The CDR3 nucleotides are TGTGCCAGTAGTCAGGCTAGCGTAATAAGTGAGACCCAGTACTTC. Looking up the rest from reference TRBV19 and TRBJ2-5 gives the full variable domain: DGGITQSPKYLFRKEGQNVTLSCEQNLNHDAMYWYRQDPGQGLRLIYYSQIVNDFQKGDIAEGYSVSREKKESFPLTVTSAQKNPTAFYLCASSQASVISETQYFGPGTRLLVL.

The chain recombines TRBV7-2 with TRBJ2-1, with D unresolved. CDR3 length: 15 residues. The germline CDR1 and CDR2 sequences are SGHTA and FQGNSA. V shed 5 bases and J shed 0 bases, with 11 bases lying between them. Here the CDR3 DNA reads TGTGCCAGCAGCAAGAGTGTCAGCTCCTACAATGAGCAGTTCTTC. It is translated as CASSKSVSSYNEQFF.